This T cell receptor beta chain was found in a study of post-analysis software for immune sequencing data. Whole-study context: In terms of disease course, relapsing-remitting, secondary progressive and progressive-relapsing multiple sclerosis were included. General observations from the study: By F measure, strong co-clustering occurred among samples prepared in the same batch. Multiple sclerosis patients showed significantly lower normalized Chao1 diversity than controls did. Patients showed TRBV5-6, TRBV5-1 and TRBV20-1 among 4 or 5 TRBV segments more frequent than in controls.

Prepared libraries of TCR beta cDNA carried unique molecular identifiers. Some 500,000 cDNA molecules were recovered from an input of 1 to 10 million T cells. TCRdb reprocessed the PCR reads via MiXCR and lists one record per CDR3 protein. Found here are roughly 600,000 distinct CDR3 sequences, about 40% of them singletons; the top ten hold over 1.5%. Details on this clonotype: The antigen remains unidentified. Since a much larger clone is just one base distant, this may be a read error.

This CDR3 region has 16 residues. Germline V gene data show CDR1 as MNHEY and CDR2 as SVGAGI. This sequence originates from a girl under 18 with multiple sclerosis. The V call is TRBV6-5, the J call TRBJ2-7, with 8 bases matching TRBD2. The sample comprised blood. The CDR3 sequence is CVSRKLPGLGWYEQYF. The CDR3 region has the DNA TGTGTCAGCAGAAAACTTCCGGGACTAGGGTGGTACGAGCAGTACTTC.